Included here is one T cell receptor beta chain sequence, with context. What it binds is unknown. With V trimmed by 10 bases and J by 2 bases, 5 bases remained unmatched. The CDR3 runs to 13 residues. Germline V CDR1 and CDR2: ENHRY, SYGVKD. Cells were CD45RO-negative CD62L-positive naive CD4 T cells sorted from PBMCs. This record comes from a study of human versus mouse CDR3 diversity and MHC coevolution. Overall study results and limits: Humans had the largest estimated TCR beta repertoire, about 1.6 million clonotypes. The lowest clonal inequality scores came from most of the three human donors.

Generated by immunoSEQ multiplex PCR, the TCRdb table keeps only in-frame clones and is missing some. The sample has some 80,000 clones; 85% to 95% are singletons. The TCR comes from a person aged 30-69 years in good health. The chain combines TRBV10-3 with TRBJ2-3; 8 bases map to TRBD1. The sequenced sample was naive CD4+ T cells from blood. Documented subset: CD45RO-negative CD62L-positive naive CD4 T cells. The CDR3 protein is CATTGEHTDTQYF. DNA for the CDR3: TGTGCCACGACAGGGGAACACACAGATACGCAGTATTTT.